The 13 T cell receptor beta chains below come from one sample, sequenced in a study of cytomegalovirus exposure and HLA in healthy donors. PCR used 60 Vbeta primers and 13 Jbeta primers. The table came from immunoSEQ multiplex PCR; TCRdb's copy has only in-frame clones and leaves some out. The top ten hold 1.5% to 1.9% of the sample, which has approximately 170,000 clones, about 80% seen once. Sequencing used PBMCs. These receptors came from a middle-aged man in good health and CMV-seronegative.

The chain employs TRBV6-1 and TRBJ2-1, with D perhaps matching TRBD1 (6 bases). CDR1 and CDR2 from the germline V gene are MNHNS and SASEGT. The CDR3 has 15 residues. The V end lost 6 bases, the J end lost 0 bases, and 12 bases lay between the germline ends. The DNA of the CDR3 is TGTGCCAGCAGGCCCACAGGGAGCTCCTACAATGAGCAGTTCTTC. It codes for CASRPTGSSYNEQFF.

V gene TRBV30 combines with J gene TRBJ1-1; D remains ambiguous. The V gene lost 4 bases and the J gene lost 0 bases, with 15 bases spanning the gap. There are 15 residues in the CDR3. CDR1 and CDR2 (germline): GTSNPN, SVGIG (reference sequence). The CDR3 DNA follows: TGTGCCTGGACCGGCCGACTGACGCTGAACACTGAAGCTTTCTTT. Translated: CAWTGRLTLNTEAFF. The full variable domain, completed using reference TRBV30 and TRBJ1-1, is SQTIHQWPATLVQPVGSPLSLECTVEGTSNPNLYWYRQAAGRGLQLLFYSVGIGQISSEVPQNLSASRPQDRQFILSSKKLLLSDSGFYLCAWTGRLTLNTEAFFGQGTRLTVV.

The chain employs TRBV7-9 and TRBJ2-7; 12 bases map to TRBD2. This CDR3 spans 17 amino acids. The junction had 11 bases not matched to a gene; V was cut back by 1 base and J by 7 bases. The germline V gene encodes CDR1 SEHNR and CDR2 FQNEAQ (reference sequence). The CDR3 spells CASSLEGLAGGPGEQYV. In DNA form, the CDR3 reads TGTGCCAGCAGCTTAGAAGGCCTAGCGGGAGGGCCGGGGGAGCAGTACGTC.

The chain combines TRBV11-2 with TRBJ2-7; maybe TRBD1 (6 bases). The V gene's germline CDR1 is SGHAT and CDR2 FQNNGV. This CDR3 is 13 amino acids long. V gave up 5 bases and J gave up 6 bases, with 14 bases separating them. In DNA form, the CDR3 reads TGTGCCAGCAGCACCGGGACACCCCTCGAGCAGTACTTC. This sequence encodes CASSTGTPLEQYF.

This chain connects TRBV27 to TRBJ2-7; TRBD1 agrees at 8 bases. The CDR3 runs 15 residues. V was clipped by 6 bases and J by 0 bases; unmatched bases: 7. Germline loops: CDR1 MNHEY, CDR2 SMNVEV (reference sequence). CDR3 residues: CASRPTGTGSYEQYV. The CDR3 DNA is TGTGCCAGCAGACCGACCGGGACAGGCTCCTACGAGCAGTACGTC.

The DNA of the CDR3 is TGTGCCAGCAGCCCCGACAGATCCTACGAGCAGTACTTC. Translation gives CASSPDRSYEQYF. The chain is built from TRBV7-7 and TRBJ2-7; D possibly corresponds to TRBD1 (5 bases). The CDR3 is made up of 13 amino acids. Trimming left V 5 bases short and J 1 base short, with 9 bases between. CDR1 is SSHAT and CDR2 is FNYEAQ in the germline V gene (reference sequence).

CDR3 region: CASRRTGDYEQYV. The CDR3 DNA reads as TGTGCCAGCAGGCGGACAGGGGACTACGAGCAGTACGTC. The chain combines TRBV2 with TRBJ2-7, with TRBD1 matching over 9 bases. This CDR3 contains 13 residues. Germline V gene sequence: CDR1 SNHLY, CDR2 FYNNEI. After removal of 6 bases from V and 3 bases from J, the junction contained 3 bases not matched to a gene.

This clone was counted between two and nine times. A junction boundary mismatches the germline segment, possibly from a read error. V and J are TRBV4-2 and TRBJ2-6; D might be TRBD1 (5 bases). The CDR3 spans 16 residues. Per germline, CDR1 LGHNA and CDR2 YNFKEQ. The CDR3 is CASSHETDSGANGLTF. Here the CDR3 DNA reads TGTGCCAGCAGCCATGAGACAGACTCTGGGGCCAACGGCCTGACTTTC.

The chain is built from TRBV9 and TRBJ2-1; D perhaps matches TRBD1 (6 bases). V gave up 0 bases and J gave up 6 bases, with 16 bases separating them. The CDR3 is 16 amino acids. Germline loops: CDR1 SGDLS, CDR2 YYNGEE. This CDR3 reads CASSVEGWGPSNEQFF. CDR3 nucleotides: TGTGCCAGCAGCGTAGAGGGCTGGGGGCCCAGCAATGAGCAGTTCTTC. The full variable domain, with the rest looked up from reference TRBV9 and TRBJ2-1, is DSGVTQTPKHLITATGQRVTLRCSPRSGDLSVYWYQQSLDQGLQFLIQYYNGEERAKGNILERFSAQQFPDLHSELNLSSLELGDSALYFCASSVEGWGPSNEQFFGPGTRLTVL.

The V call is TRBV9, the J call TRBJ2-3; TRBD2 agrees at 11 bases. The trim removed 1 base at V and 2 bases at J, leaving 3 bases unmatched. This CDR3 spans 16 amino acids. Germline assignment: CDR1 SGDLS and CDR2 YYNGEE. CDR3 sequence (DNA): TGTGCCAGCAGCGTACCGGGACTAGCGGCCACAGATACGCAGTATTTT. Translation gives CASSVPGLAATDTQYF. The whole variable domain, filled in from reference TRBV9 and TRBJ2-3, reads DSGVTQTPKHLITATGQRVTLRCSPRSGDLSVYWYQQSLDQGLQFLIQYYNGEERAKGNILERFSAQQFPDLHSELNLSSLELGDSALYFCASSVPGLAATDTQYFGPGTRLTVL.

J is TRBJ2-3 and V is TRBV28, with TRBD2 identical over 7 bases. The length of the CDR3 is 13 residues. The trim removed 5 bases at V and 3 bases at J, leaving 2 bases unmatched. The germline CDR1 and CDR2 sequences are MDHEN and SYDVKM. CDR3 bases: TGTGCCAGCAGTCCCGGGGGGACAGATACGCAGTATTTT. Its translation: CASSPGGTDTQYF.

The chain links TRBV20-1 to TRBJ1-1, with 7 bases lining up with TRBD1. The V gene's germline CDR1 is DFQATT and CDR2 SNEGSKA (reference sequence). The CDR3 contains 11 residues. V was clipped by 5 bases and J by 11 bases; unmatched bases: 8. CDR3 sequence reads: CSASTTGLAFF. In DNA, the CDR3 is TGCAGTGCTTCGACGACAGGGTTGGCTTTCTTT.

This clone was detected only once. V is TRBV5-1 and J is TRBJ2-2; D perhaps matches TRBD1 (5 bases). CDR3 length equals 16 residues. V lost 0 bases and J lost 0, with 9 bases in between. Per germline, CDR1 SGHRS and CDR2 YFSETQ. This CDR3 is CASSLGQPSNTGELFF. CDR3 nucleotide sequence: TGCGCCAGCAGCTTGGGACAGCCCTCGAACACCGGGGAGCTGTTTTTT.